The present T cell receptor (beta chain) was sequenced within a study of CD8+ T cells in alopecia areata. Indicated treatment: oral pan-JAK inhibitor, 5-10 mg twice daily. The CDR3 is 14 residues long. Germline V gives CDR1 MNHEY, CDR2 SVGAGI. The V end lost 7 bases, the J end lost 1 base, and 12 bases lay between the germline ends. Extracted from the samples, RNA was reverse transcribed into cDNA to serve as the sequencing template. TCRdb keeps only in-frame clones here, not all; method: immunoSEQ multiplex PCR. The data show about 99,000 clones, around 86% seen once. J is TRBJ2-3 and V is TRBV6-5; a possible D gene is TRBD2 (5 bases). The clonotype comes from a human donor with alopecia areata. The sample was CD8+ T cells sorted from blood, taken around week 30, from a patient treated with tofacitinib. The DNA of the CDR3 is TGTGCCAGCACCGAGGGTTATGGCACAGATACGCAGTATTTT. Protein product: CASTEGYGTDTQYF.